A single sample gave rise to the 15 T cell receptor beta chains below, sequenced in a study of blood T cell repertoires in COVID-19. The data were produced by immunoSEQ multiplex PCR, yet TCRdb's version contains in-frame clones alone and is incomplete. Altogether under 250,000 clones are present, approximately 86% being singletons, with the ten largest covering about 1.3%. Sequences were obtained from peripheral blood. The receptors stem from a man older than 75 with acute or convalescent COVID-19.

The rearrangement links TRBV3-1 (or the pseudogene TRBV3-2) to TRBJ1-1, with D tentatively TRBD1 (6 bases). The V end lost 0 bases, the J end lost 11 bases, and 16 bases lay between the germline ends. CDR1 and CDR2 (germline): LGHDT, YNNKEL (reference sequence). The CDR3 consists of 14 residues. DNA for the CDR3: TGTGCCAGCAGCCAAGATGGGGACATGGTGCGGGCTTTCTTT. It is translated as CASSQDGDMVRAFF.

This chain links TRBV7-9 with TRBJ2-5, with D tentatively TRBD2 (5 bases). V gave up 4 bases and J gave up 3 bases, with 12 bases separating them. Germline CDR1 reads SEHNR; CDR2 reads FQNEAQ (reference sequence). The CDR3 has 14 residues. The CDR3 here is CASSSTNREETQYF. The CDR3 DNA sequence: TGTGCCAGCAGCTCGACTAATCGGGAAGAGACCCAGTACTTC.

V gene TRBV19 combines with J gene TRBJ1-4; weak D call: TRBD1 (6 bases). Deletions cut 4 bases from V and 6 bases from J, with 21 bases between. This CDR3 comprises 17 residues. Germline CDR1 is LNHDA and CDR2 is SQIVND (reference sequence). CDR3: CASSTQVRGYSDEKLFF. The CDR3 DNA sequence: TGTGCCAGTAGTACTCAGGTCAGGGGATACAGTGATGAAAAACTGTTTTTT.

This clone was recorded once. V gene TRBV5-1 combines with J gene TRBJ2-1; 8 bases are shared with TRBD2. CDR1 SGHRS and CDR2 YFSETQ come from the germline V gene. CDR3 length: 16 amino acids. Trimming at V came to 4 bases and at J to 3 bases, leaving 9 bases not matched to a gene. CDR3 DNA sequence: TGCGCCAGCAGCCCGGGACTAGGGACCTACTACAATGAGCAGTTCTTC. This gives the protein CASSPGLGTYYNEQFF.

The rearrangement joins TRBV12-5 to TRBJ1-3; 7 bases match TRBD1. The CDR3 length is 16 residues. Germline assignment: CDR1 LGHNT and CDR2 FRNRAP. After removal of 0 bases from V and 4 bases from J, the junction contained 6 bases not matched to a gene. The CDR3 DNA follows: TGTGCTAGTGGTTTGGTACTGACAGGGAACGGAAACACCATATATTTT. It yields the protein CASGLVLTGNGNTIYF. The complete variable domain, with remaining parts taken from reference TRBV12-5 and TRBJ1-3, reads DARVTQTPRHKVTEMGQEVTMRCQPILGHNTVFWYRQTMMQGLELLAYFRNRAPLDDSGMPKDRFSAEMPDATLATLKIQPSEPRDSAVYFCASGLVLTGNGNTIYFGEGSWLTVV.

CDR3 amino acids: CASSPLGPGTGGSRNTEAFF. CDR3 nucleotides: TGTGCCAGCTCACCACTAGGCCCTGGGACAGGGGGCTCCCGGAACACTGAAGCTTTCTTT. The chain joins TRBV18 to TRBJ1-1; 12 bases are a match to TRBD1. J lost 1 base, V lost 1 base, and 13 bases had no gene match. Germline assignment: CDR1 KGHSH and CDR2 LQKENI. The CDR3 runs 20 residues.

The gene calls are TRBV18 and TRBJ1-3; D remains unclear. CDR3 length: 16 residues. The germline gives CDR1 KGHSH, CDR2 LQKENI. V lost 6 bases, J lost 0 bases, and 15 bases lay in between. The CDR3 DNA is TGTGCCAGCTCCGACCTCGAGGCCGGCTCTGGAAACACCATATATTTT. Amino acid sequence: CASSDLEAGSGNTIYF.

This rearrangement joins TRBV6-5 to TRBJ1-4; D is undetermined. The V gene lost 5 bases and the J gene lost 0 bases, with 10 bases spanning the gap. The CDR3 is 15 amino acids. Germline V CDR1 and CDR2: MNHEY, SVGAGI. CDR3 loop: CASSLVVATNEKLFF. In DNA, the CDR3 is TGTGCCAGCAGTCTTGTTGTTGCAACTAATGAAAAACTGTTTTTT.

In this sample, this clone turned up once. V is TRBV21-1 and J is TRBJ1-5; the tabulated D call, TRBD1, remains unverified against the DNA. TRBV21-1 is reported as a pseudogene. This CDR3 comprises 16 residues. CDR3 region: CASIHKRGRRNQPQHF. CDR3 DNA: TGTGCCAGCATCCATAAAAGGGGCAGAAGAAATCAGCCCCAGCATTTT.

The chain has TRBV28 and TRBJ2-6; 7 nucleotides agree with TRBD1. With 4 bases clipped from V and 4 bases from J, the junction kept 19 bases outside the gene matches. The CDR3 covers 20 residues. From germline, CDR1 is MDHEN and CDR2 SYDVKM. The DNA of the CDR3 is TGTGCCAGCAGTTCCGGAGGAAGGGGGCAGGTGGACCGAGGGGCCAACGTCCTGACTTTC. Residues: CASSSGGRGQVDRGANVLTF.

J is TRBJ2-5 and V is TRBV5-1; the match to TRBD2 covers 9 bases. This CDR3 is 13 amino acids long. The V segment lost 5 bases and the J segment 3 bases; nucleotides outside the gene matches: 2. In germline, CDR1 is SGHRS, CDR2 YFSETQ. The CDR3 protein is CASRSSGEETQYF. CDR3 bases: TGCGCCAGCAGATCTAGCGGGGAAGAGACCCAGTACTTC.

This clone was recorded only once. One junction end does not reproduce the germline sequence, and a read error may be involved. The V call is TRBV11-2, the J call TRBJ2-5; D uncertain. Per the germline V gene, CDR1 is SGHAT and CDR2 is FQNNGV. This CDR3 spans 13 amino acids. The chain's CDR3 is CASSVDKQETQYF. The CDR3 bases are TGTGCCAGCAGCGTAGACAAACAAGAGACCCAGTACTTC.

CDR3 DNA: TGTGCCAGCAGCTTAAGGGGCGAAGCTTTCTTT. The encoded protein is CASSLRGEAFF. V and J are TRBV5-8 and TRBJ1-1; D possibly corresponds to TRBD1 (5 bases). The CDR3 is 11 residues long. V gave up 2 bases and J gave up 8 bases, with 7 bases separating them. Germline CDR1 is SGHTS and CDR2 is YDEGEE.

This clone was detected only once. The chain uses TRBV28 and TRBJ2-5; a weak D match, TRBD2 (5 bases). The germline V gene encodes CDR1 MDHEN and CDR2 SYDVKM. V lost 3 bases to trimming and J lost 5 bases, with 25 bases between them. This CDR3 has 18 amino acids. The CDR3 spells CASSLSRKSRELRETQYF. In DNA, the CDR3 is TGTGCCAGCAGTTTGTCCCGGAAGTCGAGGGAGTTGAGGGAGACCCAGTACTTC.

CDR3 protein: CASSSGQDTGELFF. In DNA, the CDR3 is TGCGCCAGCAGCTCGGGACAGGACACCGGGGAGCTGTTTTTT. The J gene is TRBJ2-2, the V gene TRBV5-1, with 8 positions matching TRBD1. Looked up from germline, CDR1 is SGHRS and CDR2 is YFSETQ. Losses at the gene ends were 3 bases for V and 3 bases for J; bases not matched to a gene: 1. The CDR3 consists of 14 residues.